This paragraph covers one T cell receptor beta chain sequence. The sample belongs to a study of blood T cell repertoires in COVID-19. In the original workflow: Estimated nucleated cell counts came from reference gene primer amplification. Sequencing used immunoSEQ multiplex PCR; TCRdb keeps in-frame clones, though not all of them. V, J and clone size derive from that table, while D and trimming were established from the DNA sequence. The top ten clones hold about 40% of a sample with 120,000 to 150,000 clones, around four fifths of them seen once. Trimming removed 5 bases from V and 0 bases from J, with 17 bases in between. CDR3 length equals 16 residues. From germline, CDR1 is LNHDA and CDR2 SQIVND (reference sequence).

This chain connects TRBV19 to TRBJ2-7; a weak D match, TRBD1 (6 bases). The sample was peripheral blood. This sequence originates from a human donor in a cohort sampled during active COVID-19. The CDR3 DNA reads as TGTGCCAGTAGTCCCCGGGCAGGGGCACGCTCCTACGAGCAGTACTTC. Translating it yields CASSPRAGARSYEQYF.